The 27 T cell receptor beta chains in this list originate from one sample, sequenced in a study of T cell responses to AZD1222 COVID-19 vaccine. The method was immunoSEQ multiplex PCR; TCRdb's version includes in-frame clones alone and lacks a portion of them. The sample contains 240,000 or so clones, 80% to 95% of which appear only once. Sequencing was performed on peripheral blood, taken on day 0 of AZD1222 vaccination. The receptors derive from an adult in good health.

V gene TRBV2 combines with J gene TRBJ1-2; D ambiguous. V lost 1 base to trimming and J lost 6 bases, with 12 bases between them. The length of the CDR3 is 14 residues. Germline CDR1 and CDR2: SNHLY and FYNNEI. The CDR3 is CASSEEVVGNGYTF. CDR3 nucleotide sequence: TGTGCCAGCAGTGAAGAGGTAGTAGGGAATGGCTACACCTTC.

V usage is TRBV9 and J usage is TRBJ2-1; 8 bases match TRBD2. The germline V gene has CDR1 SGDLS and CDR2 YYNGEE. Losses at the gene ends were 3 bases for V and 0 bases for J; bases not matched to a gene: 8. The length of the CDR3 is 17 residues. The CDR3 loop is CASSGTSSPTSYNEQFF. The CDR3 DNA reads TGTGCCAGCAGCGGGACTAGCTCGCCCACCTCCTACAATGAGCAGTTCTTC.

The chain is built from TRBV5-1 and TRBJ1-1, with 7 nucleotides matching TRBD1. The CDR3 is 14 residues long. Trimming cost V 3 bases and J 0 bases; bases outside gene matches: 2. Germline lookup yields CDR1 SGHRS and CDR2 YFSETQ. CDR3 DNA: TGCGCCAGCAGCTCACAGGGGATGAACACTGAAGCTTTCTTT. It yields the protein CASSSQGMNTEAFF.

The V and J genes are TRBV18 and TRBJ1-3; D unresolved. The CDR3 length is 12 residues. The V gene's germline CDR1 is KGHSH and CDR2 LQKENI. V was cut by 2 bases and J by 8 bases, with 7 bases left in between. The CDR3 region is CASSPDRDTIYF. CDR3 DNA sequence: TGTGCCAGCTCACCAGATAGGGACACCATATATTTT.

The V gene is TRBV6-6, the J gene TRBJ2-4; D might be TRBD1 (6 bases). Looked up from germline, CDR1 is MNHNY and CDR2 is SVGAGI (reference sequence). This CDR3 region has 15 residues. Trimming cost V 7 bases and J 4 bases, with 17 bases left between them. Written as DNA, the CDR3 is TGTGCCAGCAATGACTCCCCAGGGGCAAAAAACATTCAGTACTTC. It codes for CASNDSPGAKNIQYF.

As concerns this clone: One junction end does not reproduce the germline sequence, and a read error may be involved. The chain's CDR3 is CAWSTGTGVHAF. In nucleotides, the CDR3 is TGTGCCTGGAGTACGGGGACAGGGGTTCACGCCTTC. This chain links TRBV30 with TRBJ1-2; 10 nucleotides line up with TRBD1. Germline CDR1 GTSNPN, CDR2 SVGIG (reference sequence). CDR3 length: 12 residues.

V usage is TRBV5-1 and J usage is TRBJ2-7; D not certain. The V gene's germline CDR1 is SGHRS and CDR2 YFSETQ. The ends were cut back, 0 bases at V and 7 bases at J, with 14 bases in the middle. CDR3 length equals 14 residues. CDR3 sequence: CASSLVGRPREQYF. In nucleotides, the CDR3 is TGCGCCAGCAGCTTGGTTGGCAGGCCACGGGAGCAGTACTTC. Based on the CDR3 plus reference TRBV5-1 and TRBJ2-7, the full variable domain is KAGVTQTPRYLIKTRGQQVTLSCSPISGHRSVSWYQQTPGQGLQFLFEYFSETQRNKGNFPGRFSGRQFSNSRSEMNVSTLELGDSALYLCASSLVGRPREQYFGPGTRLTVT.

J is TRBJ1-2 and V is TRBV11-2; possibly TRBD1 for D (5 bases). This CDR3 is 17 amino acids long. Trimming took off 5 bases at V and 2 bases at J, with 21 bases between the two ends. CDR1 SGHAT and CDR2 FQNNGV come from the germline V gene. The CDR3 loop reads CASSPRGARATNYGYTF. DNA for the CDR3: TGTGCCAGCAGCCCCCGTGGTGCCAGGGCTACGAACTATGGCTACACCTTC.

This clone was detected once. V usage is TRBV6-1 and J usage is TRBJ2-3; D might be TRBD2 (5 bases). The CDR3 runs to 17 residues. V was cut by 4 bases and J by 2 bases, with 19 bases left in between. Germline V gene sequence: CDR1 MNHNS, CDR2 SASEGT. CDR3 sequence reads: CASSGELGGGSTDTQYF. The CDR3, as DNA: TGTGCCAGCAGTGGGGAACTAGGTGGCGGATCCACAGATACGCAGTATTTT.

The chain combines TRBV18 with TRBJ2-5, with D maybe TRBD2 (5 bases). CDR1 is KGHSH, CDR2 LQKENI, per germline. This CDR3 has 14 residues. The ends were cut back, 3 bases at V and 5 bases at J, with 13 bases in the middle. The chain's CDR3 is CASSPGTSGETQYF. The CDR3 nucleotides read TGTGCCAGCTCACCGGGTACTAGTGGGGAGACCCAGTACTTC.

The count of this clone is one. The chain carries TRBV5-1 and TRBJ1-1; the D gene is possibly TRBD1 (6 bases). V was pared by 7 bases and J by 1 base, with 14 bases between. The CDR3 is 14 amino acids. The germline gives CDR1 SGHRS, CDR2 YFSETQ. In DNA form, the CDR3 reads TGCGCCAGCCGCGACCAGGGGCGGAACACTGAAGCTTTCTTT. It translates to CASRDQGRNTEAFF.

The chain uses TRBV30 and TRBJ1-1; TRBD1 aligns across 7 bases. CDR1 GTSNPN and CDR2 SVGIG come from the germline V gene (reference sequence). The CDR3 totals 13 residues. Germline trimming cut 5 bases from V and 4 bases from J; bases unmatched to any gene: 7. CDR3 protein: CAWGGQLFTEAFF. CDR3 DNA: TGTGCCTGGGGGGGACAGCTTTTCACTGAAGCTTTCTTT.

This rearrangement joins TRBV6-5 to TRBJ2-7; 7 nucleotides match TRBD2. This CDR3 is built from 14 residues. V gave up 2 bases and J gave up 7 bases; unmatched junction bases: 8. CDR1 and CDR2 from the germline V gene are MNHEY and SVGAGI. The CDR3 DNA is TGTGCCAGCAGTTACCGGGGGGAATGGTTTGAGCAGTACTTC. Translating gives CASSYRGEWFEQYF.

The chain uses TRBV15 and TRBJ2-1; 9 positions agree with TRBD2. Germline CDR1 is LNHNV and CDR2 is YYDKDF (reference sequence). This CDR3 is 19 amino acids long. The trim removed 8 bases at V and 0 bases at J, leaving 17 bases unmatched. CDR3 DNA sequence: TGTGCCACCCGATCGTTAGCGGGGGAAAACCTGAGCTCCTACAATGAGCAGTTCTTC. It yields the protein CATRSLAGENLSSYNEQFF.

The gene calls are TRBV6-5 and TRBJ1-6; no clear D. Germline-derived CDR1 and CDR2 are MNHEY and SVGAGI. The CDR3 covers 15 residues. V shed 6 bases and J shed 1 base, with 10 bases lying between them. CDR3 coding DNA: TGTGCCAGCAGCATGACAATTTCCTATAATTCACCCCTCCACTTT. Its protein is CASSMTISYNSPLHF.

The rearrangement links TRBV28 to TRBJ1-6; 8 bases match TRBD1. The CDR3 has 18 amino acids. Germline assignment: CDR1 MDHEN and CDR2 SYDVKM. The V gene end was trimmed by 1 base and the J gene end by 4 bases; junction bases not matched to a gene: 9. CDR3 amino acids: CASSLFSLRQGYNSPLHF. CDR3 coding DNA: TGTGCCAGCAGTTTATTTTCCCTTCGACAGGGGTATAATTCACCCCTCCACTTT.

A single count supports this clone. The V gene is TRBV5-4, the J gene TRBJ1-3; D not resolved. From germline, CDR1 is SGHNT and CDR2 YYREEE (reference sequence). The CDR3 covers 14 residues. V lost 5 bases and J 0 bases, leaving 9 bases between the germline ends. In nucleotides, the CDR3 is TGTGCCAGCAGTTCACGGGACTCTGGAAACACCATATATTTT. As protein: CASSSRDSGNTIYF. Complete variable domain (other parts from reference TRBV5-4 and TRBJ1-3): ETGVTQSPTHLIKTRGQQVTLRCSSQSGHNTVSWYQQALGQGPQFIFQYYREEENGRGNFPPRFSGLQFPNYSSELNVNALELDDSALYLCASSSRDSGNTIYFGEGSWLTVV.

The V call is TRBV5-1, the J call TRBJ1-2; TRBD1 agrees at 7 bases. Germline-derived CDR1 and CDR2 are SGHRS and YFSETQ. This CDR3 is 15 amino acids long. After removal of 4 bases from V and 2 bases from J, the junction contained 8 bases not matched to a gene. CDR3 loop: CASSPGQPYNYGYTF. CDR3 coding DNA: TGCGCCAGCAGCCCGGGACAGCCCTACAACTATGGCTACACCTTC. The variable domain in full, completed from reference TRBV5-1 and TRBJ1-2, reads KAGVTQTPRYLIKTRGQQVTLSCSPISGHRSVSWYQQTPGQGLQFLFEYFSETQRNKGNFPGRFSGRQFSNSRSEMNVSTLELGDSALYLCASSPGQPYNYGYTFGSGTRLTVV.

The V call is TRBV7-8, the J call TRBJ2-1, with D possibly being TRBD2 (7 bases). Trimming took 1 base from V and 6 from J, leaving 16 bases between them. Germline-derived CDR1 and CDR2 are SGHVS and FQNEAQ. CDR3 length: 16 residues. This CDR3 reads CASSLGGAGAFNEQFF. In DNA, the CDR3 is TGTGCCAGCAGCTTAGGAGGCGCGGGGGCCTTCAATGAGCAGTTCTTC. Variable domain in full (rest from reference TRBV7-8 and TRBJ2-1): GAGVSQSPRYKVAKRGQDVALRCDPISGHVSLFWYQQALGQGPEFLTYFQNEAQLDKSGLPSDRFFAERPEGSVSTLKIQRTQQEDSAVYLCASSLGGAGAFNEQFFGPGTRLTVL.

The gene calls are TRBV29-1 and TRBJ1-2; perhaps TRBD1 as D (6 bases). Germline V CDR1 and CDR2: SQVTM, ANQGSEA. The CDR3 has 11 amino acids. The V and J ends lost 7 bases and 4 bases respectively, with 10 bases between them. In DNA form, the CDR3 reads TGCAGCGCCCGGACAGTCTATGGCTACACCTTC. Translated: CSARTVYGYTF.

The chain recombines TRBV27 with TRBJ1-6; 9 nucleotides match TRBD1. This CDR3 comprises 16 residues. With V trimmed by 5 bases and J by 5 bases, 7 bases remained unmatched. Germline CDR1 is MNHEY and CDR2 is SMNVEV (reference sequence). The CDR3 spells CASSPYRGHDNSPLHF. The CDR3 coding sequence is TGTGCCAGCAGTCCCTACAGGGGGCACGATAATTCACCCCTCCACTTT.

The chain carries TRBV18 and TRBJ2-7; 8 bases are shared with TRBD1. The ends lost 2 bases at V and 0 bases at J; junction bases unmatched: 6. Per germline, CDR1 KGHSH and CDR2 LQKENI. This CDR3 is built from 16 residues. DNA for the CDR3: TGTGCCAGCTCACCAGGATGGACAGGGAACTCCTACGAGCAGTACTTC. Encoded protein: CASSPGWTGNSYEQYF.

This chain uses TRBV27 with TRBJ2-5; 9 nucleotides align to TRBD2. CDR1 and CDR2 (germline): MNHEY, SMNVEV (reference sequence). The CDR3 is 16 amino acids. V lost 5 bases and J lost 2; bases outside the gene matches: 9. The CDR3 region has the DNA TGTGCCAGCAGTCCTCGGTTAGCGGGGGAGCAAGAGACCCAGTACTTC. It codes for CASSPRLAGEQETQYF.

V gene TRBV4-1 combines with J gene TRBJ2-1; D is ambiguous. Trimming left V 4 bases short and J 2 bases short, with 15 bases between. The germline gives CDR1 MGHRA, CDR2 YSYEKL. The CDR3 is 16 residues long. DNA of the CDR3: TGCGCCAGCAGCCGCGACATATCTGACGCCTACAATGAGCAGTTCTTC. It yields the protein CASSRDISDAYNEQFF.

The J gene is TRBJ2-7, the V gene TRBV12-3 or TRBV12-4; D assignment may be TRBD1 or TRBD2 (5 bases each). CDR3 length equals 13 residues. V was pared by 2 bases and J by 3 bases, with 8 bases between. The CDR3 region has the DNA TGTGCCAGCAGTTTAATGAGGGGCTACGAGCAGTACTTC. Its protein is CASSLMRGYEQYF.

The chain combines TRBV10-2 with TRBJ2-5, with 8 positions matching TRBD2. V was clipped by 5 bases and J by 1 base; unmatched bases: 6. The CDR3 length is 15 residues. The germline CDR1 and CDR2 sequences are WSHSY and SAAADI. The CDR3 reads CASSFWRGAQETQYF. Written as DNA, the CDR3 is TGCGCCAGCAGTTTCTGGCGGGGGGCCCAAGAGACCCAGTACTTC.

This sequence joins TRBV3-1 (or the pseudogene TRBV3-2) and TRBJ1-6, with D possibly TRBD1 on 5 matching bases. The CDR3 is 14 amino acids. V lost 1 base to trimming and J lost 10 bases, with 11 bases between them. Germline V gene data show CDR1 as LGHDT and CDR2 as YNNKEL (reference sequence). CDR3 sequence: CASSQVPGNSPLHF. The CDR3 nucleotides read TGTGCCAGCAGCCAAGTCCCAGGGAACTCACCCCTCCACTTT.